One sample yielded the 15 T cell receptor beta chains listed below, sequenced in a study of blood T cells in healthy people across ages. Next came a second PCR, run for about 6 to 11 cycles, which used a sample-barcoded 5' primer along with a J-beta primer mix. TCRdb processed the 5' RACE reads anew with MiXCR; each CDR3 protein has one entry. Here the sample spans about 1.7 million distinct CDR3 sequences, roughly 27% being singletons. The sequenced sample consisted of blood. The receptors were sampled from a woman in her thirties in good health.

This clonotype was picked up a small number of times. The rearrangement uses TRBV2 and TRBJ2-3; TRBD1 might be the D (5 bases). The germline V gene encodes CDR1 SNHLY and CDR2 FYNNEI. V was cut by 8 bases and J by 4 bases, with 16 bases left in between. The CDR3 length is 14 residues. The CDR3 here is CASGEGAVADTQYF. In nucleotides, the CDR3 is TGTGCCAGCGGGGAAGGGGCCGTGGCAGATACGCAGTATTTT.

Only a few counts were recorded for this clonotype. This sequence joins TRBV5-1 and TRBJ1-6, with D tentatively TRBD1 (5 bases). Trimming cost V 4 bases and J 10 bases, with 15 bases left between them. The CDR3 contains 14 residues. Per germline, CDR1 SGHRS and CDR2 YFSETQ. The DNA for the CDR3 is TGCGCCAGCAGCCAGGGATCGGGTTTGTCACCCCTCCACTTT. This encodes CASSQGSGLSPLHF.

The rearrangement links TRBV6-2 or TRBV6-3 to TRBJ2-7; no firm D call. The CDR3 totals 14 residues. Trimming left V 4 bases short and J 0 bases short, with 10 bases between. The germline gives CDR1 MNHEY, CDR2 SVGEGT. The CDR3 bases are TGTGCCAGCAGTTCGACCGCCCGCTCCTACGAGCAGTACTTC. Protein: CASSSTARSYEQYF.

This clonotype was counted between two and nine times. This chain links TRBV20-1 with TRBJ1-1, with D possibly matching TRBD1 (5 bases). Between the trimmed V and J ends, which lost 0 bases and 4 bases, there was a span of 6 bases. The CDR3 runs 12 residues. Germline assignment: CDR1 DFQATT and CDR2 SNEGSKA (reference sequence). CDR3 in DNA: TGCAGTGCTAGAGAGGGGGTCACTGAAGCTTTCTTT. Translation gives CSAREGVTEAFF.

J is TRBJ1-4 and V is TRBV4-1; 11 positions match TRBD1. V was pared by 4 bases and J by 8 bases, with 6 bases of the junction left unmatched. The CDR3 runs to 15 residues. Germline V lookup: CDR1 MGHRA, CDR2 YSYEKL. The CDR3 loop reads CASSLDRGQGEKLFF. CDR3 nucleotides: TGCGCCAGCAGCCTGGACAGGGGGCAGGGGGAAAAACTGTTTTTT.

This chain links TRBV9 with TRBJ1-1; a weak D match, TRBD1 (5 bases). The CDR3 is 15 residues long. The germline V gene has CDR1 SGDLS and CDR2 YYNGEE. V lost 0 bases, J lost 3 bases, and 12 bases lay in between. CDR3 loop: CASSVGIGDYTEAFF. The CDR3 bases are TGTGCCAGCAGCGTAGGTATAGGGGACTACACTGAAGCTTTCTTT.

Of note for this clonotype: Given a much more abundant clone one base away, this may be a read error. This chain connects TRBV28 to TRBJ2-7; 8 bases match TRBD2. The CDR3 extends over 14 amino acids. Germline V CDR1 and CDR2: MDHEN, SYDVKM. Unmatched junction bases numbered 9, after V lost 6 bases and J lost 5 bases. CDR3 nucleotide sequence: TGTGCCAGCAGGCGGGTAGCGGGAAGTGACGAGCAGTACTTC. It is translated as CASRRVAGSDEQYF.

The chain has TRBV7-2 and TRBJ2-5; either TRBD1 or TRBD2 may supply D (6 bases each). With 5 bases removed from V and 7 bases from J, the gap between germline ends came to 17 bases. The CDR3 is made up of 14 amino acids. The germline V gene encodes CDR1 SGHTA and CDR2 FQGNSA. The CDR3 DNA sequence: TGTGCCAGCAGCCGGTCGAGGGGGGAAGGGACCCAGTACTTC. Protein product: CASSRSRGEGTQYF.

This clonotype has more than one count but fewer than ten. This chain joins TRBV29-1 and TRBJ2-1; TRBD1 might be the D (5 bases). The CDR3 loop spans 12 amino acids. Trimming removed 2 bases from V and 12 bases from J, with 14 bases in between. CDR1 and CDR2 (germline): SQVTM, ANQGSEA. CDR3 sequence: CSVEKGRQGQFF. The CDR3 DNA sequence: TGCAGCGTTGAAAAGGGAAGGCAGGGGCAGTTCTTC.

The chain combines TRBV20-1 with TRBJ2-1; 7 nucleotides agree with TRBD2. The CDR3 runs to 16 residues. After removal of 0 bases from V and 7 bases from J, the junction contained 12 bases not matched to a gene. Germline loops: CDR1 DFQATT, CDR2 SNEGSKA (reference sequence). The DNA for the CDR3 is TGCAGTGCTAGAGACCCACGAGCGGGAAAAGGTAATGAGCAGTTCTTC. It encodes CSARDPRAGKGNEQFF.

A few counts support this clonotype. The chain joins TRBV5-1 to TRBJ2-1, with a weak D call TRBD2 (6 bases). V lost 4 bases to trimming and J lost 5 bases, with 13 bases between them. Germline loops: CDR1 SGHRS, CDR2 YFSETQ. The CDR3 totals 14 residues. CDR3 bases: TGCGCCAGCAGCCGCCTCTGGGGGGACAATGAGCAGTTCTTC. Its protein product is CASSRLWGDNEQFF.

The V and J genes are TRBV12-3 or TRBV12-4 and TRBJ2-5, with 7 positions matching TRBD1. J gave up 4 bases and V 5 bases, and 10 bases lay outside the gene matches. This CDR3 is 15 amino acids long. DNA of the CDR3: TGTGCCAGCAGTCCTACAGGGGCCCGTCGAGAGACCCAGTACTTC. It translates to CASSPTGARRETQYF.

This clonotype was observed a handful of times. This CDR3 reads CASSPLPSRGREEQFF. The DNA for the CDR3 is TGTGCCAGCAGCCCACTTCCTTCGCGGGGGAGAGAAGAGCAGTTCTTC. J is TRBJ2-1 and V is TRBV7-9; 7 bases map to TRBD2. In germline, CDR1 is SEHNR, CDR2 FQNEAQ (reference sequence). This CDR3 has 16 residues. Trimming at V came to 5 bases and at J to 10 bases, leaving 17 bases not matched to a gene. Complete variable domain (other parts from reference TRBV7-9 and TRBJ2-1): DTGVSQNPRHKITKRGQNVTFRCDPISEHNRLYWYRQTLGQGPEFLTYFQNEAQLEKSRLLSDRFSAERPKGSFSTLEIQRTEQGDSAMYLCASSPLPSRGREEQFFGPGTRLTVL.

This clonotype is categorized as medium-sized. The chain carries TRBV29-1 and TRBJ2-5; D might be TRBD2 (5 bases). V gave up 7 bases and J gave up 3 bases, with 15 bases separating them. Germline V lookup: CDR1 SQVTM, CDR2 ANQGSEA. The CDR3 contains 13 residues. The CDR3 DNA reads TGCAGCGCCGTCGGGGAGTATGAAGAGACCCAGTACTTC. Translated: CSAVGEYEETQYF.

This rearrangement joins TRBV6-1 to TRBJ2-1; 11 nucleotides agree with TRBD2. Trimming removed 7 bases from V and 6 bases from J; junction bases left unmatched: 5. The CDR3 contains 14 residues. Germline V lookup: CDR1 MNHNS, CDR2 SASEGT. CDR3 in DNA: TGTGCCAGCACTCTAGCGGGAGGATCCAATGAGCAGTTCTTC. This translates into CASTLAGGSNEQFF.